A single T cell receptor (beta chain) is shown here with its context. Its antigen is not known. Trimming at V came to 1 base and at J to 10 bases, leaving 8 bases not matched to a gene. Germline CDR1 LNHDA, CDR2 SQIVND (reference sequence). This CDR3 comprises 14 residues. The sample belongs to a study of identifying expanded T cells in peripheral blood. Whole-study results and caveats: Roughly two-week clone count variance significantly increased as total template count grew. Approximately 1.1 clones differed between technical replicates, versus roughly 17 and 20 over time.

The data were produced by immunoSEQ multiplex PCR, yet TCRdb's version contains in-frame clones alone and is incomplete. This table has 130,000 or so clones, 75% to 90% appearing once. During the collection period, no donor immune events like infections were recorded. Sequencing used blood. The genes are TRBV19 and TRBJ2-3, with 7 bases aligning to TRBD1. The sequence was obtained from a person aged 18 to 70 in good health. CDR3 sequence reads: CASSIAQQQGPQYF. Here the CDR3 DNA reads TGTGCCAGTAGTATAGCCCAGCAACAGGGGCCGCAGTATTTT.